This TCR beta chain was recorded in a study of T cell responses to AZD1222 COVID-19 vaccine. Study results and caveats: Spike-spanning, vaccine-associated CD4 TCRs were dominant at 160-218 and 743-854. In all cases, repertoires were sampled only after the peak T cell response. The sample set comprised mostly white British donors with more females, and clonal diversity was possibly underestimated.

Second-dose intervals of approximately 4 or approximately 12 weeks were pooled. The table came from immunoSEQ multiplex PCR; TCRdb's copy has only in-frame clones and leaves some out. The data show 130,000 to 150,000 clones, with 90% to 95% seen just once and approximately 3.9% held by the top ten. As for this clone: Its specificity is unknown.

The V gene end was trimmed by 8 bases and the J gene end by 5 bases; junction bases not matched to a gene: 8. The CDR3 runs 14 residues. The germline V gene encodes CDR1 SEHNR and CDR2 FQNEAQ (reference sequence). The TCR sequence derives from an adult who received the AZD1222 COVID-19 vaccine. The J gene is TRBJ1-5, the V gene TRBV7-9, with 8 bases that match TRBD1. The source was peripheral blood, collected 28 days after the second AZD1222 dose. The CDR3 loop is CASGQGAIYQPQHF. In DNA form, the CDR3 reads TGTGCCAGCGGGCAGGGGGCAATCTATCAGCCCCAGCATTTT.